This entry describes one T cell receptor beta chain. What it binds is not known. All donors were healthy HIV-negative adults lacking recent acute infections or vaccinations. The record originates from a study of shared clonotypes between healthy human individuals. The study, taken as a whole, reports: The naive CD4 repertoires of a handful of donors were compared, and around 5.1% of clonotypes were shared. Clonotypes shared by all four sorted-subset donors had higher generation probabilities than non-shared clonotypes.

Authors' data handling: Junction-only immunoSEQ sequences carried no quality scores, so filtering differed. Assay: immunoSEQ multiplex PCR; the TCRdb copy retains only in-frame clones and omits some. That table furnishes V, J and clone size, whereas the DNA furnished D and trimming. This sample carries 950,000 to 1,200,000 clones, about 80% of them seen once, and the ten largest clones take roughly 0.83%. The length of the CDR3 is 15 residues. The J segment lost 0 bases and the V segment lost 6 bases, leaving 3 bases of the junction unmatched. Germline V gives CDR1 LNHDA, CDR2 SQIVND (reference sequence).

Sequenced sample: memory CD4+ T cells from PBMCs. Specified subset: CD45RA-negative fraction. This TCR was sampled from a man younger than 35 in good health. Some clones in this sample may be carry-over from other donors' samples. The chain couples TRBV19 to TRBJ2-5; 11 bases agree with TRBD2. In nucleotides, the CDR3 is TGTGCCAGTAGCCCGGGACTAGCGGACCAAGAGACCCAGTACTTC. Protein product: CASSPGLADQETQYF. Full variable domain (outside the CDR3, taken from reference TRBV19 and TRBJ2-5): DGGITQSPKYLFRKEGQNVTLSCEQNLNHDAMYWYRQDPGQGLRLIYYSQIVNDFQKGDIAEGYSVSREKKESFPLTVTSAQKNPTAFYLCASSPGLADQETQYFGPGTRLLVL.